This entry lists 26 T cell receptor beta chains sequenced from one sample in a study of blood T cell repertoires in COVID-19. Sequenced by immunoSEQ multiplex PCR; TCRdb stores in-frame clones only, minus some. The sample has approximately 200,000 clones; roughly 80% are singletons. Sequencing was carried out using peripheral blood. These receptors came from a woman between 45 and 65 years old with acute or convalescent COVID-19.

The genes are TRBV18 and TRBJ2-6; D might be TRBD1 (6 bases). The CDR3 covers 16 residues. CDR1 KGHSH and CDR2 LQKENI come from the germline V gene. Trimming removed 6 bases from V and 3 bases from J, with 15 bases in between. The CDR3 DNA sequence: TGTGCCAGCTCCCGAGTACAGGGCGGTGGGGCCAACGTCCTGACTTTC. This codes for CASSRVQGGGANVLTF.

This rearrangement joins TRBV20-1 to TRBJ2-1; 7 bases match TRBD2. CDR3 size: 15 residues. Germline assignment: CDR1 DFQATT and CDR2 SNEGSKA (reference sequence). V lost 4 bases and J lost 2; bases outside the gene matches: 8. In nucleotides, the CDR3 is TGCAGTGCTATTGATCCTAGCGGCACCTACAATGAGCAGTTCTTC. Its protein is CSAIDPSGTYNEQFF.

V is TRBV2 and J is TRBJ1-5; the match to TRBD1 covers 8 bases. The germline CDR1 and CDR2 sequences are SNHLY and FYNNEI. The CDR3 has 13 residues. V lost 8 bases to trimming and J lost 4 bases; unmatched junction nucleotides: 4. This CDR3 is CASVRGRNQPQHF. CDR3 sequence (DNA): TGTGCCAGCGTCAGGGGGCGTAATCAGCCCCAGCATTTT.

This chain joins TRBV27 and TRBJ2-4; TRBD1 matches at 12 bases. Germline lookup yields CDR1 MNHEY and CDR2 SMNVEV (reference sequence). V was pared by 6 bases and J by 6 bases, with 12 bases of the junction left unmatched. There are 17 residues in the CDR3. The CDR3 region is CASSSSAGQGARNIQYF. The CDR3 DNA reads TGTGCCAGCAGCTCGAGTGCGGGACAGGGGGCGAGAAACATTCAGTACTTC.

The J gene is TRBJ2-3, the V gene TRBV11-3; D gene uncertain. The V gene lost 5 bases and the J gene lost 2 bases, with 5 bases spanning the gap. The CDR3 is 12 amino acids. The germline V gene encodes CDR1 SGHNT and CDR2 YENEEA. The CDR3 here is CASSINTDTQYF. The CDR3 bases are TGTGCCAGCAGCATTAACACAGATACGCAGTATTTT. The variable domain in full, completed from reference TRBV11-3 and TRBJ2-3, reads EAGVVQSPRYKIIEKKQPVAFWCNPISGHNTLYWYLQNLGQGPELLIRYENEEAVDDSQLPKDRFSAERLKGVDSTLKIQPAELGDSAVYLCASSINTDTQYFGPGTRLTVL.

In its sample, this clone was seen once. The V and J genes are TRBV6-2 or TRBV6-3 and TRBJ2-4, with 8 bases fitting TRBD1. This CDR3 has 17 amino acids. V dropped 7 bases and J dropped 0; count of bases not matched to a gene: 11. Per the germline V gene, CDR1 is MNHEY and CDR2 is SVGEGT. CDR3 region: CASISSRGPGAKNIQYF. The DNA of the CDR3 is TGTGCCAGCATTTCCTCCAGGGGGCCCGGAGCCAAAAACATTCAGTACTTC.

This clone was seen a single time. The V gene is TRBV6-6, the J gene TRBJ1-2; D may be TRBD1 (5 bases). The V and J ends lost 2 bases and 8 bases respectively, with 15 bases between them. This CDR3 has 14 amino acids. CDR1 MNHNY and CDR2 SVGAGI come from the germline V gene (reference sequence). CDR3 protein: CASSYGGETVGYTF. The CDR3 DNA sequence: TGTGCCAGCAGTTACGGGGGGGAGACAGTCGGCTACACCTTC.

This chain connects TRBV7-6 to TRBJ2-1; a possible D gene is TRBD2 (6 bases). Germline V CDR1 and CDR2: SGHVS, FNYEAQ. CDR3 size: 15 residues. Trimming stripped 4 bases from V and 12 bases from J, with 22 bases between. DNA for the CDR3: TGTGCCAGCAGCTCCCCGGTACTAGCTGACAAAGGGCAGTTCTTC. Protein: CASSSPVLADKGQFF. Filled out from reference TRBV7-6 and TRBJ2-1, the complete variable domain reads GAGVSQSPRYKVTKRGQDVALRCDPISGHVSLYWYRQALGQGPEFLTYFNYEAQQDKSGLPNDRFSAERPEGSISTLTIQRTEQRDSAMYRCASSSPVLADKGQFFGPGTRLTVL.

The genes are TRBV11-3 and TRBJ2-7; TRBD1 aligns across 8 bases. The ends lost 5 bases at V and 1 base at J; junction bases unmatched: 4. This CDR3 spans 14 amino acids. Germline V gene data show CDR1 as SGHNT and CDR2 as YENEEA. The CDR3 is CASSPDRGSYEQYF. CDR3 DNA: TGTGCCAGCAGCCCTGACAGGGGATCCTACGAGCAGTACTTC.

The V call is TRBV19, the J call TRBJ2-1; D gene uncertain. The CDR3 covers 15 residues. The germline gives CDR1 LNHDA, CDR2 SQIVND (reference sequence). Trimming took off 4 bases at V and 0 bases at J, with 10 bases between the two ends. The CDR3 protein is CASSKHVSSYNEQFF. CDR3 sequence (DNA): TGTGCCAGTAGTAAGCACGTTAGCTCCTACAATGAGCAGTTCTTC.

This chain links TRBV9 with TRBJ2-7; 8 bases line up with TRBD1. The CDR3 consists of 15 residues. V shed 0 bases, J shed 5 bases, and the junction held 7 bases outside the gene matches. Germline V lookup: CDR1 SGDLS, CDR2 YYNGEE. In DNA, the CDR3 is TGTGCCAGCAGCGTAGGGACAGGGAGTAACAACGAGCAGTACTTC. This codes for CASSVGTGSNNEQYF. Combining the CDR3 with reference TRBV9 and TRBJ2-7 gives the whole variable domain DSGVTQTPKHLITATGQRVTLRCSPRSGDLSVYWYQQSLDQGLQFLIQYYNGEERAKGNILERFSAQQFPDLHSELNLSSLELGDSALYFCASSVGTGSNNEQYFGPGTRLTVT.

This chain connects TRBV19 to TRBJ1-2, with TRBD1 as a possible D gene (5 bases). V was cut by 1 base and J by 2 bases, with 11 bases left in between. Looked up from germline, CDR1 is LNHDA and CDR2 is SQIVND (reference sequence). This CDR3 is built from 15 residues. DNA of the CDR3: TGTGCCAGTAGTATAGTGGAGGGGATGAACTATGGCTACACCTTC. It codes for CASSIVEGMNYGYTF.

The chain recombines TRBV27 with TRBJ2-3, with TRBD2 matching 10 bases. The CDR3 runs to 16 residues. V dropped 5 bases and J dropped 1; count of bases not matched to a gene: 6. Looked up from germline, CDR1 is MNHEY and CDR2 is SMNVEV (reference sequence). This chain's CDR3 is CASSPKRGGGTDTQYF. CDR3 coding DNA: TGTGCCAGCAGTCCAAAGCGGGGGGGCGGCACAGATACGCAGTATTTT.

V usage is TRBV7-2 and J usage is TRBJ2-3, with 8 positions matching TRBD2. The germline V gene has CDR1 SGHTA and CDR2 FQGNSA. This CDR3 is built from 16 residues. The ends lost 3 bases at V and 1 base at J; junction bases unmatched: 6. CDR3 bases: TGTGCCAGCAGCTTCCTCCAGCGGGAGCGCACAGATACGCAGTATTTT. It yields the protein CASSFLQRERTDTQYF.

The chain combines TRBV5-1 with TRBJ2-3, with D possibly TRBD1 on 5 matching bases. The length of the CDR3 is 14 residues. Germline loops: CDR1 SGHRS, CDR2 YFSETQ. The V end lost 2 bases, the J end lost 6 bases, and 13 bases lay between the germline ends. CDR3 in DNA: TGCGCCAGCAGCTTCCGACAGATTGACGATACGCAGTATTTT. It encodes CASSFRQIDDTQYF.

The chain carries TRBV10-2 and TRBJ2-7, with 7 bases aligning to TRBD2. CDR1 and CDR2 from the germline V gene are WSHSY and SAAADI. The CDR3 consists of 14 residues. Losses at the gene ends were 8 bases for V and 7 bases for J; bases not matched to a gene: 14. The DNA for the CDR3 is TGCGCCAGCCGTAACCGTGGCGGGAGCTTTGAGCAGTACTTC. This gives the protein CASRNRGGSFEQYF.

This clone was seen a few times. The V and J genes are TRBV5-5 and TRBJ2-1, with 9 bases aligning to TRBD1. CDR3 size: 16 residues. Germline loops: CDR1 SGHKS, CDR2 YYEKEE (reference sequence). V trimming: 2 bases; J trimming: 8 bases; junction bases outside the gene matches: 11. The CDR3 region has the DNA TGTGCCAGCAGCTTTACTGGGACAGGGATAAGCGATGAGCAGTTCTTC. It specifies CASSFTGTGISDEQFF.

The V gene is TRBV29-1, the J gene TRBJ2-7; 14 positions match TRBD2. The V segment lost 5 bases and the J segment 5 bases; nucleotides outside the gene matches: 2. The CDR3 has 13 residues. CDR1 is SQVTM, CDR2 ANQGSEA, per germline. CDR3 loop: CSVWTSGRNEQYF. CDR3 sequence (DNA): TGCAGCGTTTGGACTAGCGGGAGGAACGAGCAGTACTTC.

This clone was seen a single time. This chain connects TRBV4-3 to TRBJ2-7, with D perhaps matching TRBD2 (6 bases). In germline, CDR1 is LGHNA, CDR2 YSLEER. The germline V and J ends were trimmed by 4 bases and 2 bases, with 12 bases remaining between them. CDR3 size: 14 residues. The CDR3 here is CASSPYGGPYEQYF. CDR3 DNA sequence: TGCGCCAGCAGCCCTTACGGGGGACCCTACGAGCAGTACTTC.

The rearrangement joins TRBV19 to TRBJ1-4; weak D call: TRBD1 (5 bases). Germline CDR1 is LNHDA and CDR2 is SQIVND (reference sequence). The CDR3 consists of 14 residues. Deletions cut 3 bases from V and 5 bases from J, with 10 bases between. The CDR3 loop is CASSIQRGNEKLFF. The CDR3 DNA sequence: TGTGCCAGTAGTATCCAACGGGGGAATGAAAAACTGTTTTTT.

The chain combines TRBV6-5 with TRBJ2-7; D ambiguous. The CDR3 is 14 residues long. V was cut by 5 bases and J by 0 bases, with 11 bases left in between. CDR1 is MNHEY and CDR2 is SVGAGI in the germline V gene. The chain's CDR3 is CASSTQRGSYEQYF. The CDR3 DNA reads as TGTGCCAGCAGTACCCAGCGAGGCTCCTACGAGCAGTACTTC.

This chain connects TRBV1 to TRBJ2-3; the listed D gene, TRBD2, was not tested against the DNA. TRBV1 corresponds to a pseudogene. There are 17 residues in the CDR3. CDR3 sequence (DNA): TGCACCAGCAGCCAAACCACTCTTTTCCTTTTCACAGATACGCAGTATTTT. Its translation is CTSSQTTLFLFTDTQYF.

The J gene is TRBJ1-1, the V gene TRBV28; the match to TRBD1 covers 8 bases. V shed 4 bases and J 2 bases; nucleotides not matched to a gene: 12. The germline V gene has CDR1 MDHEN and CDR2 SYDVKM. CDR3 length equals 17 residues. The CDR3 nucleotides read TGTGCCAGCAGTTCCCGCAGAGGCAGGGGGCTTAACACTGAAGCTTTCTTT. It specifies CASSSRRGRGLNTEAFF.

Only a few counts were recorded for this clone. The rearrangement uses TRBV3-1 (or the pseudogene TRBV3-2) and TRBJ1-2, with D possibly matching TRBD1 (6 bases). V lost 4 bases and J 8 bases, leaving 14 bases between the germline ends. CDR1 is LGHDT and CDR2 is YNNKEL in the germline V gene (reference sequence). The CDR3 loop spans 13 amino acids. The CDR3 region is CASSLQGGGGYTF. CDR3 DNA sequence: TGTGCCAGCAGCCTACAAGGGGGAGGGGGCTACACCTTC.

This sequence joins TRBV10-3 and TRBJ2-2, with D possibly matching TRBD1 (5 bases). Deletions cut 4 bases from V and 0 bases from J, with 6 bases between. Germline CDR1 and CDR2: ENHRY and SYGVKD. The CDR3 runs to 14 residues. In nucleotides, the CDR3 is TGTGCCATCAGTGGGACACCGAACACCGGGGAGCTGTTTTTT. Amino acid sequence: CAISGTPNTGELFF.

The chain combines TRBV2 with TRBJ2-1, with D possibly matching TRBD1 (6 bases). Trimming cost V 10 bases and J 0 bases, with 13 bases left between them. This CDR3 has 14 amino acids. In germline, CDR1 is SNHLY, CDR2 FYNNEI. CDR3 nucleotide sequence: TGTGCCATCCGGGACATAAGCTCCTACAATGAGCAGTTCTTC. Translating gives CAIRDISSYNEQFF.